This paragraph covers one T cell receptor (beta chain) sequence. Its target is not known. These data are taken from a study of regulatory T cells in long-lasting Graves disease. Building the TCR beta libraries relied on iRepertoire HTBI primers, and CDR3 regions underwent Arm-PCR. TCRdb reprocessed the multiplex PCR reads via MiXCR and lists one record per CDR3 protein. In the table there are about 530,000 distinct CDR3 sequences, around 16% of which are singletons. Indicated time point: newly diagnosed GD, antithyroid drugs for less than 3 months. Extracted RNA from PBMCs served as the source of the TCR library. Patients hailed from an endocrinology department in Xi'an, China. Study-wide findings and caveats: Comparison showed that persistent patients shared more public clonotypes (about 2,700) than new patients (about 880). The study examined only peripheral blood, not thyroid tissue.

The ends were cut back, 5 bases at V and 3 bases at J, with 7 bases in the middle. The germline CDR1 and CDR2 sequences are MNHEY and SVGEGT. The CDR3 is 13 amino acids. These data were also reused for a study on T cells in Graves' hyperthyroidism and ophthalmopathy. That report adds: Clinical symptoms, serum thyroxine and TRAb, thyroid ultrasound and orbital computed tomography were used for the diagnoses.

Specimen: peripheral blood mononuclear cells (PBMCs), collected at new diagnosis, from a patient treated with antithyroid drugs. The receptor was derived from a woman in her forties or fifties with Graves disease. The V and J genes are TRBV6-2 or TRBV6-3 and TRBJ1-4, with D possibly being TRBD1 (6 bases). The chain's CDR3 is CASSRQANEKLFF. In nucleotides, the CDR3 is TGTGCCAGCAGTCGACAGGCTAATGAAAAACTGTTTTTT.